This T cell receptor beta chain was sequenced for a study of PD-L1 blockade in urothelial cancer. Trimming took 0 bases from V and 2 from J; bases not matched to a gene: 7. Looked up from germline, CDR1 is SGHRS and CDR2 is YFSETQ. The CDR3 has 17 residues. The method was immunoSEQ multiplex PCR; TCRdb's version includes in-frame clones alone and lacks a portion of them. The data hold 95,000 to 130,000 clones, with around 89% observed a single time. Documented time point: peripheral blood 6 weeks after treatment start. Material: PBMCs, obtained around atezolizumab (anti-PD-L1) treatment. The TCR was taken from a man aged 60-69 years with urothelial cancer. The chain uses TRBV5-1 and TRBJ2-3; 9 nucleotides agree with TRBD2. The CDR3 loop reads CASSLAAGGPPTDTQYF. CDR3 nucleotide sequence: TGCGCCAGCAGCTTGGCCGCGGGAGGGCCCCCCACAGATACGCAGTATTTT.